This T cell receptor (beta chain) was observed in a study of cytomegalovirus exposure and HLA in healthy donors. Study at large: Findings of an earlier analysis included 90 million to 120 million unique TCR beta sequences from around 180 million T cells.

The PCR made use of 60 Vbeta and 13 Jbeta primers. Sequencing used immunoSEQ multiplex PCR; TCRdb keeps in-frame clones, though not all of them. The table records 110,000 or so clones, roughly four fifths of them present only once. Comments on this clone: Its antigen remains unknown.

The junction had 10 bases not matched to a gene; V was cut back by 7 bases and J by 7 bases. The germline V gene has CDR1 SGHRS and CDR2 YFSETQ. This CDR3 is 13 amino acids long. Study outcomes and limitations: The listing of roughly 160 TCR beta chains classed them as cytomegalovirus-associated.

This receptor was taken from a woman between 18 and 30 years old in good health and CMV-seronegative. Sequenced sample: PBMCs. The J gene is TRBJ1-1, the V gene TRBV5-1; 7 nucleotides agree with TRBD1. DNA for the CDR3: TGCGCCAGCGGGGGACAGCTTGACATTGAAGCTTTCTTT. It translates to CASGGQLDIEAFF.